This entry describes one T cell receptor beta chain. Its antigen is not known. Constant-segment primers were used for 5'RACE, and the resulting TCR alpha and TCR beta cDNA libraries carried sample barcodes and UMIs. TCRdb analysed the 5' RACE reads with MiXCR anew, one entry per CDR3 protein. The sample yields about 49,000 distinct CDR3 sequences, 25% to 35% seen once. The data were obtained in a study of T-cell memory formation after mild COVID-19. Regarding the study as a whole: Later expanders leaned toward CD4+, whereas clones contracting from day 15 to 85 were balanced CD4/CD8. For contracting clones, CD4+ ones sat mainly in CM and EM, CD8+ in EMRA.

Per the germline V gene, CDR1 is MDHEN and CDR2 is SYDVKM. This CDR3 is built from 15 residues. Trimming removed 6 bases at V and 4 bases at J, with 16 bases between. This TCR came from a man younger than 30 who had mild COVID-19 (a few samples of this study predate the infection). Cell type and time point are not known. The chain combines TRBV28 with TRBJ2-1; the D gene is possibly TRBD1 (6 bases). The material sequenced was PBMCs or a T cell subset sorted from them (not recorded which). In DNA, the CDR3 is TGTGCCAGCAGCTACCAGGGGAACGCTTACAATGAGCAGTTCTTC. This translates into CASSYQGNAYNEQFF.